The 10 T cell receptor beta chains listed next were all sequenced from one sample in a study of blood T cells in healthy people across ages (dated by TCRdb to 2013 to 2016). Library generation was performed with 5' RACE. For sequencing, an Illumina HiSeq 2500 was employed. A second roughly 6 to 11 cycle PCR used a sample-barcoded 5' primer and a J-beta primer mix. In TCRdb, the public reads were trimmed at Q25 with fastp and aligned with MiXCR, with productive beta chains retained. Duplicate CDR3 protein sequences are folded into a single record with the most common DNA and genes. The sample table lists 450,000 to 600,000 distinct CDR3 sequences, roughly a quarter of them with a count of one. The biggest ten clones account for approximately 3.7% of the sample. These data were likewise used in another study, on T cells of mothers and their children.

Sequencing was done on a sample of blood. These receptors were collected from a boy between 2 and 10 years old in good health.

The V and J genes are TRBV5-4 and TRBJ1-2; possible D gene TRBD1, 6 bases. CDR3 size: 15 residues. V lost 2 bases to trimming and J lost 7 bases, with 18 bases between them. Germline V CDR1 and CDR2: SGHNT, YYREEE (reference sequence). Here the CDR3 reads CASSLSSGTISGYTF. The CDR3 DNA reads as TGTGCCAGCAGCTTATCGTCCGGGACAATAAGTGGCTACACCTTC.

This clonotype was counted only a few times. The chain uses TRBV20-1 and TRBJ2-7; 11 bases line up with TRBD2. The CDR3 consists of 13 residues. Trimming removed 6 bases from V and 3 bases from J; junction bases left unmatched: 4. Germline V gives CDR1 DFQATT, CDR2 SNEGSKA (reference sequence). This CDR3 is CSATGTSGYEQYF. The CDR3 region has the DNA TGCAGTGCCACCGGGACTAGCGGCTACGAGCAGTACTTC.

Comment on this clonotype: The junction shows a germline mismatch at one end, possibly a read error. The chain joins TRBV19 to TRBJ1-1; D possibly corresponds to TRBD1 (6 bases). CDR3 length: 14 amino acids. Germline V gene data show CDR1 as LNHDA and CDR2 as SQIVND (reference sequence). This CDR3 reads CASSLQGGGTGAFF. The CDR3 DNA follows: TGTGCCAGTAGTCTACAGGGCGGAGGGACTGGAGCTTTCTTT.

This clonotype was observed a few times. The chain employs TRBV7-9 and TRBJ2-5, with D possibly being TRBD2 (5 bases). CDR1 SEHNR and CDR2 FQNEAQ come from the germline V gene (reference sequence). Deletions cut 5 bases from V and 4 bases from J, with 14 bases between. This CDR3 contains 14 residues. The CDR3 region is CASSPYLSGETQYF. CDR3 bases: TGTGCCAGCAGCCCGTACTTGAGCGGAGAGACCCAGTACTTC. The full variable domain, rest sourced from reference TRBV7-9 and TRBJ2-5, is DTGVSQNPRHKITKRGQNVTFRCDPISEHNRLYWYRQTLGQGPEFLTYFQNEAQLEKSRLLSDRFSAERPKGSFSTLEIQRTEQGDSAMYLCASSPYLSGETQYFGPGTRLLVL.

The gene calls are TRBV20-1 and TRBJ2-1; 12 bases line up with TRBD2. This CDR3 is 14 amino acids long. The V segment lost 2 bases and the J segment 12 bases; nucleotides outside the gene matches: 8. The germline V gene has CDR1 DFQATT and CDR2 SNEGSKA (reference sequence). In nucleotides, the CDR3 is TGCAGTGCTAGACCCGAGACTAGCGGGAGATCGCAGTTCTTC. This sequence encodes CSARPETSGRSQFF.

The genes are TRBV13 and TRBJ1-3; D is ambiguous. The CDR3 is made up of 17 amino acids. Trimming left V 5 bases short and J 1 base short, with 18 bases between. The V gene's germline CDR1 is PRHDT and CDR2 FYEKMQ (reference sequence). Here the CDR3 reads CASSPRWTSRSGNTIYF. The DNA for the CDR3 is TGTGCCAGCAGCCCTCGGTGGACTTCAAGGTCTGGAAACACCATATATTTT.

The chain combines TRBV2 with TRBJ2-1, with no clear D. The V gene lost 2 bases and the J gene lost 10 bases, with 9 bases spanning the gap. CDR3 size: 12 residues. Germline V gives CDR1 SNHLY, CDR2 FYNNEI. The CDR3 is CASSESAAEQFF. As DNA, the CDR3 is TGTGCCAGCAGTGAATCGGCAGCAGAGCAGTTCTTC.

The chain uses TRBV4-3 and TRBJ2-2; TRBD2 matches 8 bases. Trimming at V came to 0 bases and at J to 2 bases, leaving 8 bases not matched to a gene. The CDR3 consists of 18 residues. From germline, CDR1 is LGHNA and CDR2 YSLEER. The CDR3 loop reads CASSQEGGRRYNTGELFF. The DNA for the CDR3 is TGCGCCAGCAGCCAAGAAGGCGGGAGGCGGTACAACACCGGGGAGCTGTTTTTT.

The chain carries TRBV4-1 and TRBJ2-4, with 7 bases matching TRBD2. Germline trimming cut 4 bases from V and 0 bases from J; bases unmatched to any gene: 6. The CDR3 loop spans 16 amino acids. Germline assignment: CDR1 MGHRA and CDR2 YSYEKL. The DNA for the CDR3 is TGCGCCAGCAGCCTCCGCGGGGGATTAGCCAAAAACATTCAGTACTTC. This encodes CASSLRGGLAKNIQYF.

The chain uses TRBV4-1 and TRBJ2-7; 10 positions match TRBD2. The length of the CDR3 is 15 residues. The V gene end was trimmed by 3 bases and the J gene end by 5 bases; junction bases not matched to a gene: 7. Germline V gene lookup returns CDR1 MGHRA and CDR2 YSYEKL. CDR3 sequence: CASSQSLAGTDEQYF. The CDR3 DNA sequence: TGCGCCAGCAGCCAGTCACTAGCGGGAACCGACGAGCAGTACTTC.